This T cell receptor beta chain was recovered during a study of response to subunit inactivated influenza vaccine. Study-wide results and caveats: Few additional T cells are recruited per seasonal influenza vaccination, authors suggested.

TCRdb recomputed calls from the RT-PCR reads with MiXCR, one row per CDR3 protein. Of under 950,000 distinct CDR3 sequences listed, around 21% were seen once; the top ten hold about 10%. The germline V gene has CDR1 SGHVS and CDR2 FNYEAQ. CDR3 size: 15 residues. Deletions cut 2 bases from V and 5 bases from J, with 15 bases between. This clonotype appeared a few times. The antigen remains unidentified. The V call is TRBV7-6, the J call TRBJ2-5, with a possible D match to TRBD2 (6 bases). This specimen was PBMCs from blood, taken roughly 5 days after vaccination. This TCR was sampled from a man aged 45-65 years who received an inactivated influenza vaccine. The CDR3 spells CASSLLSGAGETQYF. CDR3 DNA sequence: TGTGCCAGCAGCTTACTTTCGGGAGCTGGGGAGACCCAGTACTTC.